The clone carrying this T cell receptor (beta chain) was seen only a few times. As yet, its antigen is unknown. Tagging with unique molecular identifiers was a feature of the TCR beta cDNA libraries. TCRdb used MiXCR to reprocess the PCR reads, holding one entry per CDR3 protein. The repertoire holds hundreds of thousands of distinct CDR3 sequences, with roughly 30% as singletons. Per the germline V gene, CDR1 is SEHNR and CDR2 is FQNEAQ (reference sequence). The CDR3 runs 15 residues. V lost 3 bases to trimming and J lost 9 bases, with 18 bases between them. This record belongs to a study of post-analysis software for immune sequencing data. Turning to the study itself: Relapsing-remitting, secondary progressive and progressive-relapsing forms of multiple sclerosis all featured among disease courses. Broader study findings: Compared with controls, patients had more of about 5 TRBV segments, including TRBV5-6, TRBV5-1 and TRBV20-1. With F measure, samples from one preparation batch clustered together strongly.

The sequenced sample consisted of blood. This TCR was recovered from a girl between 5 and 17 years old with multiple sclerosis. V gene TRBV7-9 combines with J gene TRBJ2-1; perhaps TRBD1 as D (6 bases). In nucleotides, the CDR3 is TGTGCCAGCAGCTTTGATTCAGGGGCGCTCGTTGAGCAGTTCTTC. It codes for CASSFDSGALVEQFF.